Listed here are 7 T cell receptor beta chains from one sample, sequenced in a study of early T cells in non-severe SARS-CoV-2 infection. TCRdb analysed the 5' RACE reads with MiXCR anew, one entry per CDR3 protein. The table shows about 110,000 distinct CDR3 sequences, with about 12% occurring only once. The sequencing here drew on whole blood, taken at baseline. Receptors were obtained from an adult who was a healthcare worker with PCR-confirmed SARS-CoV-2 infection or an uninfected control (not recorded which).

This clonotype was counted only a few times. This rearrangement joins TRBV12-3 or TRBV12-4 to TRBJ1-4, with D unresolved. V dropped 6 bases and J dropped 2 bases, with 10 bases sitting between them. This CDR3 contains 14 residues. CDR3 region: CASSNRVTNEKLFF. CDR3 bases: TGTGCCAGCAGCAACCGGGTTACTAATGAAAAACTGTTTTTT.

The chain uses TRBV7-9 and TRBJ2-7, with D perhaps being TRBD1 or TRBD2 (5 bases each). Germline CDR1 SEHNR, CDR2 FQNEAQ (reference sequence). The CDR3 spans 14 residues. Trimming pared 5 bases from V and 2 bases from J, leaving 13 bases between. The CDR3 reads CASSIRDAAYEQYF. CDR3 sequence (DNA): TGTGCCAGCAGCATCCGGGACGCCGCCTACGAGCAGTACTTC.

For the CDR3, the DNA is TGCAGTGCTCCGGACAGGGCAAGTGGTGGTATCACTGAAGCTTTCTTT. As protein: CSAPDRASGGITEAFF. The rearrangement uses TRBV20-1 and TRBJ1-1; 8 positions agree with TRBD1. Germline CDR1 and CDR2: DFQATT and SNEGSKA (reference sequence). The V gene end was trimmed by 5 bases and the J gene end by 4 bases; junction bases not matched to a gene: 15. The CDR3 spans 16 residues.

V is TRBV11-2 and J is TRBJ2-5; no definite D call. Between the trimmed V and J ends, which lost 5 bases and 0 bases, there was a span of 10 bases. This CDR3 spans 14 amino acids. Germline assignment: CDR1 SGHAT and CDR2 FQNNGV. The CDR3 loop is CASSLGQYQETQYF. The CDR3 nucleotides read TGTGCCAGCAGCCTGGGTCAATACCAAGAGACCCAGTACTTC. Variable domain in full (rest from reference TRBV11-2 and TRBJ2-5): EAGVAQSPRYKIIEKRQSVAFWCNPISGHATLYWYQQILGQGPKLLIQFQNNGVVDDSQLPKDRFSAERLKGVDSTLKIQPAKLEDSAVYLCASSLGQYQETQYFGPGTRLLVL.

This clonotype was picked up a small number of times. The CDR3 coding sequence is TGTGCCAGCAGCTTAACTGAAGCTTTCTTT. This translates into CASSLTEAFF. The chain combines TRBV11-2 with TRBJ1-1; D uncertain. There are 10 residues in the CDR3. CDR1 is SGHAT, CDR2 FQNNGV, per germline. V lost 2 bases and J 5 bases, leaving 0 bases between the germline ends.

The J gene is TRBJ2-3, the V gene TRBV5-1; D not certain. Germline values: CDR1 SGHRS, CDR2 YFSETQ. The V end lost 7 bases, the J end lost 3 bases, and 18 bases lay between the germline ends. CDR3 length: 15 amino acids. CDR3 sequence (DNA): TGCGCCAGCGGCCAAGTTGGCCAGTCGACAGATACGCAGTATTTT. Its protein is CASGQVGQSTDTQYF. Using reference TRBV5-1 and TRBJ2-3 for the parts outside the CDR3, the full variable domain is KAGVTQTPRYLIKTRGQQVTLSCSPISGHRSVSWYQQTPGQGLQFLFEYFSETQRNKGNFPGRFSGRQFSNSRSEMNVSTLELGDSALYLCASGQVGQSTDTQYFGPGTRLTVL.

In its sample, this clonotype was seen a few times. The chain carries TRBV9 and TRBJ2-5, with D possibly called TRBD1 or TRBD2 (6 bases each). Trimming removed 0 bases from V and 2 bases from J, with 14 bases in between. Germline V CDR1 and CDR2: SGDLS, YYNGEE. The CDR3 totals 16 residues. This CDR3 is CASSVEGGADQETQYF. CDR3 coding DNA: TGTGCCAGCAGCGTAGAGGGGGGCGCGGATCAAGAGACCCAGTACTTC.